The 19 T cell receptor beta chains presented below share a single source sample, sequenced in a study of control samples from healthy donors and cancer patients. The assay was immunoSEQ multiplex PCR, and TCRdb's table has in-frame clones only and misses some. The table records roughly 400,000 clones, around 90% of them present only once. The sample was PBMCs. The receptors were sampled from a middle-aged man with head and neck cancer.

This clone occurred a few times. The chain carries TRBV7-2 and TRBJ1-2, with D hard to call. V lost 0 bases and J 5 bases, leaving 10 bases between the germline ends. Germline CDR1 is SGHTA and CDR2 is FQGNSA. The CDR3 loop spans 14 amino acids. CDR3 region: CASSLAPVTYGYTF. In nucleotides, the CDR3 is TGTGCCAGCAGCTTAGCGCCAGTTACATATGGCTACACCTTC.

This chain joins TRBV28 and TRBJ1-4, with a tentative D call TRBD1 (5 bases). Trimming cost V 6 bases and J 13 bases, with 15 bases left between them. This CDR3 contains 12 residues. The V gene's germline CDR1 is MDHEN and CDR2 SYDVKM. The CDR3 region has the DNA TGTGCCAGCAGGGTGGTGGGGGGAGGACTGTTTTTT. Translated, it gives CASRVVGGGLFF.

In nucleotides, the CDR3 is TGTGCCAGCAGGGGTCCAGCAACATCATCGCCCCAGCATTTT. Protein: CASRGPATSSPQHF. V gene TRBV2 combines with J gene TRBJ1-5; no definite D call. Trimming shortened V by 6 bases and J by 9 bases, and 18 bases separated the two germline ends. This CDR3 is built from 14 residues. Germline V gives CDR1 SNHLY, CDR2 FYNNEI.

The chain carries TRBV4-2 and TRBJ2-7; D ambiguous. Trimming cost V 3 bases and J 3 bases, with 12 bases left between them. Germline V lookup: CDR1 LGHNA, CDR2 YNFKEQ. The CDR3 sequence is 14 residues long. The CDR3 sequence is CASSQESSFYEQYF. CDR3 nucleotides: TGTGCCAGCAGCCAGGAATCCTCTTTCTACGAGCAGTACTTC.

The V and J genes are TRBV28 and TRBJ2-1; a possible D gene is TRBD1 (5 bases). Germline V lookup: CDR1 MDHEN, CDR2 SYDVKM. This CDR3 contains 13 residues. The V end was cut by 5 bases, the J end by 8 bases, with 13 bases between. CDR3 region: CASSPPQTDEQFF. CDR3 sequence (DNA): TGTGCCAGCAGTCCCCCCCAGACAGATGAGCAGTTCTTC.

This chain uses TRBV9 with TRBJ2-3; 9 nucleotides align to TRBD1. The junction had 7 bases not matched to a gene; V was cut back by 4 bases and J by 4 bases. Germline loops: CDR1 SGDLS, CDR2 YYNGEE. The CDR3 covers 15 residues. The CDR3 nucleotides read TGTGCCAGCAGCCTAAGGACAGGGGTGGCAGATACGCAGTATTTT. This encodes CASSLRTGVADTQYF.

The sample holds one count of this clone. V is TRBV2 and J is TRBJ2-1; tentative D call: TRBD2 (5 bases). V was pared by 3 bases and J by 5 bases, with 14 bases between. This CDR3 comprises 15 residues. The germline CDR1 and CDR2 sequences are SNHLY and FYNNEI. CDR3 residues: CASSDGLALDNEQFF. In DNA, the CDR3 is TGTGCCAGCAGTGATGGACTCGCCCTCGACAATGAGCAGTTCTTC.

The rearrangement joins TRBV29-1 to TRBJ1-4; no firm D call. Germline V lookup: CDR1 SQVTM, CDR2 ANQGSEA. Trimming removed 4 bases from V and 0 bases from J, with 9 bases in between. The CDR3 is 14 residues long. The CDR3 DNA follows: TGCAGCGTTGCGCTATTAGCAACTAATGAAAAACTGTTTTTT. This sequence encodes CSVALLATNEKLFF.

The chain has TRBV11-1 and TRBJ1-1, with 9 bases that match TRBD1. V lost 4 bases and J lost 8; bases outside the gene matches: 5. The CDR3 is 13 amino acids. Germline assignment: CDR1 SGHAT and CDR2 FQDESV (reference sequence). CDR3 nucleotides: TGTGCCAGCAGCTCAGACAGGGGGGGAGAAGCTTTCTTT. As protein: CASSSDRGGEAFF.

This chain uses TRBV15 with TRBJ2-5, with 11 bases matching TRBD2. Per germline, CDR1 LNHNV and CDR2 YYDKDF (reference sequence). The V and J ends lost 6 bases and 1 base, in that order; junction bases with no gene match: 16. CDR3 length: 19 residues. CDR3 amino acids: CATREGLAGGRDFQETQYF. DNA for the CDR3: TGTGCCACCAGAGAGGGGCTAGCGGGAGGCAGGGATTTCCAAGAGACCCAGTACTTC.

This chain joins TRBV4-2 and TRBJ2-2, with a weak D call TRBD2 (6 bases). V was clipped by 3 bases and J by 3 bases, with 14 bases between them. Per the germline V gene, CDR1 is LGHNA and CDR2 is YNFKEQ. CDR3 length equals 16 residues. The CDR3 DNA reads TGTGCCAGCAGCCACTGGCGGGGAGAGGACACCGGGGAGCTGTTTTTT. Translating it yields CASSHWRGEDTGELFF.

The V and J genes are TRBV11-2 and TRBJ1-5; no reliable D call. The CDR3 is 14 residues long. V was cut by 5 bases and J by 5 bases, with 13 bases left in between. Germline CDR1 SGHAT, CDR2 FQNNGV. CDR3 sequence (DNA): TGTGCCAGCAGCCCCAAGGCGCCGGATCAGCCCCAGCATTTT. It encodes CASSPKAPDQPQHF.

As concerns this clone: The same CDR3 can be traced to other DNA sequences in this sample. V usage is TRBV5-4 and J usage is TRBJ1-4; D call uncertain. V lost 2 bases and J 0 bases, leaving 8 bases between the germline ends. CDR1 is SGHNT, CDR2 YYREEE, per germline (reference sequence). There are 15 residues in the CDR3. CDR3 nucleotides: TGTGCCAGCAGCTTAGGCGGTGCAACTAATGAAAAACTGTTTTTT. As protein: CASSLGGATNEKLFF.

A few counts support this clone. The chain couples TRBV9 to TRBJ2-1, with D unresolved. With 4 bases removed from V and 3 bases from J, the gap between germline ends came to 20 bases. The CDR3 is 17 amino acids. Germline values: CDR1 SGDLS, CDR2 YYNGEE. CDR3 loop: CASSPPPPSYLYNEQFF. DNA for the CDR3: TGTGCCAGCAGCCCACCCCCCCCCTCGTACCTCTACAATGAGCAGTTCTTC.

This clone has only one observation. This chain uses TRBV5-6 with TRBJ1-2; D not resolved. This CDR3 is 16 amino acids long. The V gene's germline CDR1 is SGHDT and CDR2 YYEEEE. Trimming shortened V by 2 bases and J by 1 base, and 15 bases separated the two germline ends. The CDR3 reads CASSFGSGLGNYGYTF. The CDR3 region has the DNA TGTGCCAGCAGCTTCGGGTCAGGACTGGGTAACTATGGCTACACCTTC.

The chain carries TRBV30 and TRBJ1-6; no firm D call. Germline V gene lookup returns CDR1 GTSNPN and CDR2 SVGIG (reference sequence). Trimming removed 1 base from V and 11 bases from J, with 12 bases in between. There are 13 residues in the CDR3. This chain's CDR3 is CAWSEKGYAPLHF. The CDR3 coding sequence is TGTGCCTGGAGTGAGAAGGGTTACGCACCCCTCCACTTT.

The chain joins TRBV29-1 to TRBJ1-1; TRBD1 might be the D (5 bases). The CDR3 is 14 residues long. Germline values: CDR1 SQVTM, CDR2 ANQGSEA. Deletions cut 7 bases from V and 1 base from J, with 16 bases between. CDR3 protein: CSASRLGQNTEAFF. In DNA, the CDR3 is TGCAGCGCTTCACGATTGGGGCAGAACACTGAAGCTTTCTTT. Full variable domain (missing parts from reference TRBV29-1 and TRBJ1-1): SAVISQKPSRDICQRGTSLTIQCQVDSQVTMMFWYRQQPGQSLTLIATANQGSEATYESGFVIDKFPISRPNLTFSTLTVSNMSPEDSSIYLCSASRLGQNTEAFFGQGTRLTVV.

The V call is TRBV6-5, the J call TRBJ2-7, with a tentative D call TRBD2 (6 bases). V dropped 9 bases and J dropped 9 bases, with 15 bases sitting between them. This CDR3 comprises 11 residues. Germline lookup yields CDR1 MNHEY and CDR2 SVGAGI. CDR3 in DNA: TGTGCCAGTAGGACGGGGGAACGGCAGTACTTC. Protein product: CASRTGERQYF.

The gene calls are TRBV28 and TRBJ2-1; 7 bases are a match to TRBD2. Germline CDR1 reads MDHEN; CDR2 reads SYDVKM. This CDR3 is built from 17 residues. V shed 2 bases and J 4 bases; nucleotides not matched to a gene: 11. In DNA, the CDR3 is TGTGCCAGCAGTTTAGTGGGGGGGTCCCCTTCTTACAATGAGCAGTTCTTC. It codes for CASSLVGGSPSYNEQFF.